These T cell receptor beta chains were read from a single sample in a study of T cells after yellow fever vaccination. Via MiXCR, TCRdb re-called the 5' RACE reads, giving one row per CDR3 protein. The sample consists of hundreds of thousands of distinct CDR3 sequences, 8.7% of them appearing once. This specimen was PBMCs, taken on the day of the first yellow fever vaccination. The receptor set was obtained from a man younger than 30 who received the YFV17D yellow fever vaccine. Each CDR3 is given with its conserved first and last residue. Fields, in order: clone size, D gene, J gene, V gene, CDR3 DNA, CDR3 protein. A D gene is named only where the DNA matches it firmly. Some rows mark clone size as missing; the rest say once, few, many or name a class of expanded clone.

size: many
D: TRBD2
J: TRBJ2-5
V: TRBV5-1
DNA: TGCGCCAGCAGCTTGGGGCTAGCGGGTCCAGAGACCCAGTACTTC
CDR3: CASSLGLAGPETQYF

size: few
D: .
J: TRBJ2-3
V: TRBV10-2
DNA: TGCGCCAGCAGACGGCTCCGGGACACAGACACAGATACGCAGTATTTT
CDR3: CASRRLRDTDTDTQYF

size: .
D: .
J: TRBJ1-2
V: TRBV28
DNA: TGTGCCAGCAGCGTAGCAGTGGCTTTAGATGGCTACACCTTC
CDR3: CASSVAVALDGYTF

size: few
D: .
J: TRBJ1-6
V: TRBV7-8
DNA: TGTGCCAGCAGCCCGCTGAATCCAGGGTCCTATTCACCCCTCCACTTT
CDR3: CASSPLNPGSYSPLHF

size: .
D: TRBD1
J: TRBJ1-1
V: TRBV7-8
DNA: TGTGCCAGCAGCCCACGGGACAGGGGGCGAGACACTGAAGCTTTCTTT
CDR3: CASSPRDRGRDTEAFF

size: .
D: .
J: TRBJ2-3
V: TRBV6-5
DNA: TGTGCCAGCAGTTACCCTCAGGAATCGAGCACAGATACGCAGTATTTT
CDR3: CASSYPQESSTDTQYF

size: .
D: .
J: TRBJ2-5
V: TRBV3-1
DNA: TGTGCCAGCAGCTTCGAAAGAGGGGGGCAGGAGACCCAGTACTTC
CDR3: CASSFERGGQETQYF

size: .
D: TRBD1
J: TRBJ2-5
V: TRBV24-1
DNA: TGTGCCACCAGTGAGGGGACAGGGAGGGAGACCCAGTACTTC
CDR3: CATSEGTGRETQYF

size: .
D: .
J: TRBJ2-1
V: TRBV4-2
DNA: TGTGCCAGCAGCCAGAGAGGGGCCCGCAATGAGCAGTTCTTC
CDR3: CASSQRGARNEQFF

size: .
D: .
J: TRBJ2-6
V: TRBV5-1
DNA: TGCGCCAGCAGCTTGGATCACATCGGTGGGGCCAACGTCCTGACTTTC
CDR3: CASSLDHIGGANVLTF

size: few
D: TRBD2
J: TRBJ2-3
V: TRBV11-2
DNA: TGTGCCAGCAGCCAAGGACTAGCGGGGGGGCCGGAGGTAGATACGCAGTATTTT
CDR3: CASSQGLAGGPEVDTQYF

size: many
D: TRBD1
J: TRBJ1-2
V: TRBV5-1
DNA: TGCGCCAGCAGCTTGGAGGGGACAGTAGATGGCTACACCTTC
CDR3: CASSLEGTVDGYTF

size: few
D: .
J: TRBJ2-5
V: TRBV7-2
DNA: TGTGCCAGCAGCTTATTTCACAGGGAGAGAGAGACCCAGTACTTC
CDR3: CASSLFHRERETQYF

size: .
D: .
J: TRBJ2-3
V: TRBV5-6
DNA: TGTGCCAGCAGGTGGGGGGAGGCCACAGATACGCAGTATTTT
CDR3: CASRWGEATDTQYF

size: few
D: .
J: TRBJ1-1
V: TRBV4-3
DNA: TGCGCCAGCAGCCAAGCGGCAGCCTATATGAACACTGAAGCTTTCTTT
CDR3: CASSQAAAYMNTEAFF

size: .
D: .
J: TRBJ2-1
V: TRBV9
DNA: TGTGCCAGCAGCGTAGGGGTCAGGGAAGCAGGGGTCCCTAATGAGCAGTTCTTC
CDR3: CASSVGVREAGVPNEQFF

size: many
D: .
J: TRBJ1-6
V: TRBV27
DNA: TGTGCCAGCAGTCACACACAGGATTCACCCCTCCACTTT
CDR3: CASSHTQDSPLHF

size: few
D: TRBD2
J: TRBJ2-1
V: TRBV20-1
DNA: TGCAGTGCTAGAGGACTAGCGGGGGGGCCGCGGAGATATGAGCAGTTCTTC
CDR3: CSARGLAGGPRRYEQFF

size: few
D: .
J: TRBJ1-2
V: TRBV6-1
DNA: TGTGCCACTTTTGAGGGGGGATCCTCTAACTATGGCTACACCTTC
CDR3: CATFEGGSSNYGYTF

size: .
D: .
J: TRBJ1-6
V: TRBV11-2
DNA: TGTGCCAGCAGCTCCCGAGGGGACTCTGAATCACCCCTCCACTTT
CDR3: CASSSRGDSESPLHF

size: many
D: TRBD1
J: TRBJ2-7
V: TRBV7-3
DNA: TGTGCCAGCAGCTCCGGGACAGGCTCCCAGAAGGAGCAGTACTTC
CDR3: CASSSGTGSQKEQYF

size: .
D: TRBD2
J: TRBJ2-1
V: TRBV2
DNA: TGTGCCAGCAGACGACTGACTAGCGGGGGGTTGACTGAGCAGTTCTTC
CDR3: CASRRLTSGGLTEQFF

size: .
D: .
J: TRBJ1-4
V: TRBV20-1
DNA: TGCAGTGCCAGAGAACGGACCGAAGGGCGAAAACTGTTTTTT
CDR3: CSARERTEGRKLFF

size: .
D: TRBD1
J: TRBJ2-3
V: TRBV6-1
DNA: TGTGCCAGCAGGCCGACTCATGACAGGGTGAGAGATACGCAGTATTTT
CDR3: CASRPTHDRVRDTQYF

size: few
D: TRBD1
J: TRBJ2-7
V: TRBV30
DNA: TGTGCCTGGAGTGCCGGACAGGGTACCTACGAGCAGTACTTC
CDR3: CAWSAGQGTYEQYF

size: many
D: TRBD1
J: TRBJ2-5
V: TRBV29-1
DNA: TGCAGCGTCGAGGGGACAGAAAAAGAGGAGACCCAGTACTTC
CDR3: CSVEGTEKEETQYF

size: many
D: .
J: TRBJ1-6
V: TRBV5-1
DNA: TGCGCCAGCAGCTCCCGCAGGGCCCGTAATTCACCCCTCCACTTT
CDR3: CASSSRRARNSPLHF

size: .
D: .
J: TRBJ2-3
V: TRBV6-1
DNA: TGTGCCAGCAGCAGGCTTATTAGCACAGATACGCAGTATTTT
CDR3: CASSRLISTDTQYF

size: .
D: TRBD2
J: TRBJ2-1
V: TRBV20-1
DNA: TGCAGTGCTACCGGGAGGGAGGGTATCTTCAATGAGCAGTTCTTC
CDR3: CSATGREGIFNEQFF

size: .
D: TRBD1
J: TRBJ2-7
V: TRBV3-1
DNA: TGTGCCAGCAGCCAACCCTACAGGGGCACCTACGAGCAGTACTTC
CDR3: CASSQPYRGTYEQYF

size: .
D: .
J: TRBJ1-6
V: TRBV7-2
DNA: TGTGCCAGCAGCTTATTGGGGGGGCCCGATTCACCCCTCCACTTT
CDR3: CASSLLGGPDSPLHF

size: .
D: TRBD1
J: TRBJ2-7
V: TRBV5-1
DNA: TGCGCCAGCAGCTTGGAGGGGGCCCCCCTCCACGAGCAGTACTTC
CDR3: CASSLEGAPLHEQYF

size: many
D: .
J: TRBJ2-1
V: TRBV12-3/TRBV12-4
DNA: TGTGCCAGCAGTTACGTGTCCAATTCCAATGAGCAGTTCTTC
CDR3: CASSYVSNSNEQFF

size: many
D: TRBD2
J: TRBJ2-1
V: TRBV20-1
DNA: TGCAGTGCTAGAGATGGACTAGCTAATGAGCAGTTCTTC
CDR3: CSARDGLANEQFF

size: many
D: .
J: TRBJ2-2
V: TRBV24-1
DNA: TGTGCCACCAGTGATTTGCTCGCGACCTCGAACACCGGGGAGCTGTTTTTT
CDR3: CATSDLLATSNTGELFF

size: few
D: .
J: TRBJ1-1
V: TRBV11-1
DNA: TGTGCCAGCAGCTGGCAGCAGGGTTGGAACACTGAAGCTTTCTTT
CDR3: CASSWQQGWNTEAFF

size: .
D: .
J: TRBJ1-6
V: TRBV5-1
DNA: TGCGCCAGCAGCACGGGACTGACCGATAATTCACCCCTCCACTTT
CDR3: CASSTGLTDNSPLHF

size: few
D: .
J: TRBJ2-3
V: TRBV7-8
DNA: TGTGCCAGCAGCTTAGTGGAGGGGGGGGTCACAGATACGCAGTATTTT
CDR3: CASSLVEGGVTDTQYF

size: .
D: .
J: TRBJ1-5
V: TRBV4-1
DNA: TGCGCCAGCAGTCGTCTTCCTAGCAATCAGCCCCAGCATTTT
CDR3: CASSRLPSNQPQHF

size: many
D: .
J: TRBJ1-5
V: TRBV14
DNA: TGTGCCAGCAGCCAAGGATTAGGGCAGCCCCAGCATTTT
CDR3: CASSQGLGQPQHF

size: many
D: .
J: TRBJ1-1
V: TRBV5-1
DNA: TGCGCCAGCAGCACCAGGGGCTCGGACACTGAAGCTTTCTTT
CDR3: CASSTRGSDTEAFF

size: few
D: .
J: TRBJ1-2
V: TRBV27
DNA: TGTGCCAGCAGTACTTACAGGGAGCACTATGGCTACACCTTC
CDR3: CASSTYREHYGYTF

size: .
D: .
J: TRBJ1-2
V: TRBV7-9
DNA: TGTGCCAGCAGCTTATCAGGGTTCAATGGCTACACCTTC
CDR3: CASSLSGFNGYTF

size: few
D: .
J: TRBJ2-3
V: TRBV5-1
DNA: TGCGCCAGCAGCGTCACAGGAGACACAGATACGCAGTATTTT
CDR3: CASSVTGDTDTQYF

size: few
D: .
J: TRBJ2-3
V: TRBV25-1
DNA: TGTGCCAGCAGTGAAGAAACGCCAGGGACGCAGTATTTT
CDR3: CASSEETPGTQYF

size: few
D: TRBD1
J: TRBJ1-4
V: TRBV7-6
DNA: TGTGCCAGCAGCTTATCAGGGCAGGGGGCACAAAAACTGTTTTTT
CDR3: CASSLSGQGAQKLFF

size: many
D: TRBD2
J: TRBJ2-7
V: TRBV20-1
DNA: TGCAGTGCTAGATCCCCTAGTAGCGGGGGGTTCTCCTACGAGCAGTACTTC
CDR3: CSARSPSSGGFSYEQYF

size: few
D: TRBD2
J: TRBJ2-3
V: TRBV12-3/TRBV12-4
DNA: TGTGCCAGCAGTTTGTTAGCGGGGAAGAGGTCAGATACGCAGTATTTT
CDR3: CASSLLAGKRSDTQYF

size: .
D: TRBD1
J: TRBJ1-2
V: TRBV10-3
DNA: TGTGCCATCAGACCGGGACAGGCCCTTACAGATGGCTACACCTTC
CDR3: CAIRPGQALTDGYTF

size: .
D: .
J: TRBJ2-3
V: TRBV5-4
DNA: TGTGCCAGCAGTCCGGAGGAGGGGGATACGCAGTATTTT
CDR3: CASSPEEGDTQYF

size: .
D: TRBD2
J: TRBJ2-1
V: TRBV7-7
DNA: TGTGCCAGCAGCCTATCTAGCGGGGGGGCAACTGAGCAGTTCTTC
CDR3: CASSLSSGGATEQFF

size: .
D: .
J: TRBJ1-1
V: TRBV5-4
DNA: TGTGCCAGCAGCCCCACGATAATGAACACTGAAGCTTTCTTT
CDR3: CASSPTIMNTEAFF

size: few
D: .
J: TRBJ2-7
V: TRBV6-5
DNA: TGTGCCAGCAGTCCGCGGCCCTCGAACCTGTACTTC
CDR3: CASSPRPSNLYF

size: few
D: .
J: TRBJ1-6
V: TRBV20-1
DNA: TGCAGTGCTACGAGGGGGTCAGGGAATAATTCACCCCTCCACTTT
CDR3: CSATRGSGNNSPLHF

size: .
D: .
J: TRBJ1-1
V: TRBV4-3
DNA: TGCGCCAGCAGCCAAGACGGACAGACTAACACTGAAGCTTTCTTT
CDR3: CASSQDGQTNTEAFF

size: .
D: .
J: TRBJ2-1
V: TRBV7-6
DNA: TGTGCCAGCAGTCCCGGGGAGGAAAGGAATGAGCAGTTCTTC
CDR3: CASSPGEERNEQFF

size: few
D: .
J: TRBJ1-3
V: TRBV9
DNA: TGTGCCAGCAGCCCCAGGACACCTCGCTCTGGAAACACCATATATTTT
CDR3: CASSPRTPRSGNTIYF

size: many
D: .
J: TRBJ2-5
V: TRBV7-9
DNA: TGTGCCAGCAGCCTGGGCGGCTCCGGGACCCAGTACTTC
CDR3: CASSLGGSGTQYF

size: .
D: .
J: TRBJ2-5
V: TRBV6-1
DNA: TGTGCCAGCAACTTGGACAGGCGGGGAGAGACCCAGTACTTC
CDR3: CASNLDRRGETQYF

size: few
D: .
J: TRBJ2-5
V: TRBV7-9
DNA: TGTGCCAGCAGGCGAGCGGCCTCCCAAGAGACCCAGTACTTC
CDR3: CASRRAASQETQYF